The next 2 T cell receptor beta chains were all read from a single sample in a study of HIV-infected children after antiretroviral therapy interruption. Treatment meaning: PENTA 11 planned treatment interruption arm or continuous ART arm. The TCR library was built from RNA with a 3' RACE protocol and unique molecular identifiers. TCRdb processed the 3' RACE reads anew with MiXCR; each CDR3 protein has one entry. The sample lists about 14,000 distinct CDR3 sequences; less than 3.5% were seen once. Sequencing used CD45RO+ CD8+ T cells from PBMCs, pooled from several time points, obtained from a donor given antiretroviral therapy, either interrupted or continuous. Specified subset: memory CD8+ CD45RO+ CD45RA- T cells. These receptor sequences come from a pool of human donors with HIV.

This clonotype was detected many times. This chain connects TRBV7-6 to TRBJ1-2; 7 bases map to TRBD1. Germline lookup yields CDR1 SGHVS and CDR2 FNYEAQ. There are 17 residues in the CDR3. V lost 5 bases to trimming and J lost 4 bases; unmatched junction nucleotides: 16. CDR3 coding DNA: TGTGCCAGCAGCCCTAGTAACCTGGACAGGTTCCTCTATGGCTACACCTTC. The encoded protein is CASSPSNLDRFLYGYTF.

This clonotype was counted at least ten times. The chain links TRBV19 to TRBJ1-5; TRBD1 matches 10 bases. This CDR3 comprises 14 residues. The germline CDR1 and CDR2 sequences are LNHDA and SQIVND (reference sequence). V was clipped by 9 bases and J by 7 bases; unmatched bases: 9. Here the CDR3 reads CASQDRGEGQPQHF. For the CDR3, the DNA is TGTGCCAGCCAGGACAGGGGGGAGGGACAGCCCCAGCATTTT.